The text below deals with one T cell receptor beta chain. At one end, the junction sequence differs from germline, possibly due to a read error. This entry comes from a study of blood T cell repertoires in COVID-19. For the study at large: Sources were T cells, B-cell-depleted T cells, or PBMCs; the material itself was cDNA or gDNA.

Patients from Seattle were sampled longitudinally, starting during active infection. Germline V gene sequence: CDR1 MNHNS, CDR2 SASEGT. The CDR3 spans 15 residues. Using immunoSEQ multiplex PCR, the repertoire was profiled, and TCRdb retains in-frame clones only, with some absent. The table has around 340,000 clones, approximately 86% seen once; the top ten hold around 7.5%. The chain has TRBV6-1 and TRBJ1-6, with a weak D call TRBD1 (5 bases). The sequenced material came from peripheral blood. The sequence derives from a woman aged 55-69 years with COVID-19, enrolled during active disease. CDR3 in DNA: TGTGCCAGCAGAGAAGAGGGGTTCTATAATTCACCCCTCCACTTT. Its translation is CASREEGFYNSPLHF.